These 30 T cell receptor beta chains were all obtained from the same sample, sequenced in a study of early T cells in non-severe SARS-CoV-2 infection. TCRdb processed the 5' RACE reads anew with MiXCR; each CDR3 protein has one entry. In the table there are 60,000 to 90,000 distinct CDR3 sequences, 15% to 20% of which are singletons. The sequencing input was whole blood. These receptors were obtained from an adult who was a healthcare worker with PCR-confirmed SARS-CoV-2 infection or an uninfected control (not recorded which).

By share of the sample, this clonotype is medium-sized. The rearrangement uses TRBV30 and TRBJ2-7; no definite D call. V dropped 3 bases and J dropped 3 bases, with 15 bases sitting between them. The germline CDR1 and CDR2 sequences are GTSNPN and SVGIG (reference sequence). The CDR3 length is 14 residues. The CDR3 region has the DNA TGTGCCTGGAGCGCCTTAAGTTGGGGCTACGAGCAGTACTTC. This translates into CAWSALSWGYEQYF.

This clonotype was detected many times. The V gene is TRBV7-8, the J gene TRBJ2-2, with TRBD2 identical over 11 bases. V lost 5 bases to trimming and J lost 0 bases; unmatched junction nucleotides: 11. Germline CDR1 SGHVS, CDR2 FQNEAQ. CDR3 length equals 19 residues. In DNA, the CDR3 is TGTGCCAGCAGCCGAAAACCCCTAGCGGGGGGCCCGAACACCGGGGAGCTGTTTTTT. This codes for CASSRKPLAGGPNTGELFF.

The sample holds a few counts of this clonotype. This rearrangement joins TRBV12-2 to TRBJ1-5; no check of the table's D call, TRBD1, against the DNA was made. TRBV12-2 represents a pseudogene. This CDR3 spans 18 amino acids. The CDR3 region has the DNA TGTGCAAGTCGCTTAGCATCGGTCCCCGGTAGGGGCAATCAGCCCCAGCATTTT. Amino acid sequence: CASRLASVPGRGNQPQHF.

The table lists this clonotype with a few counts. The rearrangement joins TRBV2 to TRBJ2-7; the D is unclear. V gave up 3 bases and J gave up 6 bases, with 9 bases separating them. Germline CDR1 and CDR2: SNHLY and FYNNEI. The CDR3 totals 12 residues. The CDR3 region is CASSDPPGEQYF. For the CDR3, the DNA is TGTGCCAGCAGTGACCCCCCGGGCGAGCAGTACTTC. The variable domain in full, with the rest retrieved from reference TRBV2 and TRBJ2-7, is EPEVTQTPSHQVTQMGQEVILRCVPISNHLYFYWYRQILGQKVEFLVSFYNNEISEKSEIFDDQFSVERPDGSNFTLKIRSTKLEDSAMYFCASSDPPGEQYFGPGTRLTVT.

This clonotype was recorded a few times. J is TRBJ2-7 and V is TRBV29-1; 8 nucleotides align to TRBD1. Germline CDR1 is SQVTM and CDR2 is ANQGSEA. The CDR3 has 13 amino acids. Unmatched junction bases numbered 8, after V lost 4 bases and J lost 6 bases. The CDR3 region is CSVGTGRVGEQYF. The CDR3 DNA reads TGCAGCGTTGGGACAGGGAGAGTCGGCGAGCAGTACTTC.

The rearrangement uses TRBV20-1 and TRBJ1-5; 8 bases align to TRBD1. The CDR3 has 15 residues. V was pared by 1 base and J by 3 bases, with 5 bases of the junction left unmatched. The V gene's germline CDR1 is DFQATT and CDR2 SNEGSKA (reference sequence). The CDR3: CSARVPGGVNQPQHF. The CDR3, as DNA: TGCAGTGCTAGAGTGCCAGGGGGCGTCAATCAGCCCCAGCATTTT.

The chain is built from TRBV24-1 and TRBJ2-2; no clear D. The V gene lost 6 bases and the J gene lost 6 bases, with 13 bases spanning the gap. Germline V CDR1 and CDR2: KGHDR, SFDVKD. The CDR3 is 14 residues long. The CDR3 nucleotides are TGTGCCACCAGTTTGGACCCAGAGGCCGGGGAGCTGTTTTTT. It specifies CATSLDPEAGELFF.

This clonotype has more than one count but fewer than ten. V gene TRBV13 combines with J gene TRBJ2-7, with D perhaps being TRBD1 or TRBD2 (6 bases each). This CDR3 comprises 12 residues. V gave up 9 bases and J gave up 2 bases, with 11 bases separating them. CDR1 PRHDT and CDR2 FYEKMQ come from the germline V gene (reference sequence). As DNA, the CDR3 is TGTGCCAGTCTAGGGGGGACCTACGAGCAGTACTTC. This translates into CASLGGTYEQYF.

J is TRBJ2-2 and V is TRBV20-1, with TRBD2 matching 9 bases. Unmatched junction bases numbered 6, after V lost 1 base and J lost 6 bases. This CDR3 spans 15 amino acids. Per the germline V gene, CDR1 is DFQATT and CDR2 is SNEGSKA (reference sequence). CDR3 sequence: CSARVAGEGSGELFF. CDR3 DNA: TGCAGTGCTAGAGTAGCGGGAGAAGGGTCCGGGGAGCTGTTTTTT.

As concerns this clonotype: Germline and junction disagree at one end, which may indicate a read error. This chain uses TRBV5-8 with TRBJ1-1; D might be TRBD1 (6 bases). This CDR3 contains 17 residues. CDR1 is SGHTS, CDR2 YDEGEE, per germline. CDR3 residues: CTSSLFRQGRRGTEAFF. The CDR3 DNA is TGTACCAGCAGCTTGTTCCGTCAGGGGCGAAGAGGGACTGAAGCTTTCTTT.

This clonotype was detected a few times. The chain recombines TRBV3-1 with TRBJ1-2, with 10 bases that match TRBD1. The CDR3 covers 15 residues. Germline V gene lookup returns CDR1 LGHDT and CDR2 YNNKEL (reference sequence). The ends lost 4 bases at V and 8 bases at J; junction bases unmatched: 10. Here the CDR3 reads CASSLRDRGGRGYTF. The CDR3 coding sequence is TGTGCCAGCAGCCTCCGGGACAGGGGAGGCCGGGGCTACACCTTC.

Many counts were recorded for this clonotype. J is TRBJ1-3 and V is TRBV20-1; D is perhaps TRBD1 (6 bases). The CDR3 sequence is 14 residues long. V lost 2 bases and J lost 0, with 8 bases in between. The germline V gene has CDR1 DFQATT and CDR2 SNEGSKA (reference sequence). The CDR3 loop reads CSARQGSSGNTIYF. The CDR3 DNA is TGCAGTGCTAGACAGGGGAGCTCTGGAAACACCATATATTTT.

The CDR3, as DNA: TGCGCCAGCAGCTTGGGGTCTAGCGGCAAAAACATTCAGTACTTC. Translating gives CASSLGSSGKNIQYF. This rearrangement joins TRBV5-1 to TRBJ2-4; TRBD2 matches 7 bases. The CDR3 extends over 15 amino acids. The germline V gene encodes CDR1 SGHRS and CDR2 YFSETQ. The trim removed 0 bases at V and 3 bases at J, leaving 3 bases unmatched. The entire variable domain, with the rest obtained from reference TRBV5-1 and TRBJ2-4, is as follows: KAGVTQTPRYLIKTRGQQVTLSCSPISGHRSVSWYQQTPGQGLQFLFEYFSETQRNKGNFPGRFSGRQFSNSRSEMNVSTLELGDSALYLCASSLGSSGKNIQYFGAGTRLSVL.

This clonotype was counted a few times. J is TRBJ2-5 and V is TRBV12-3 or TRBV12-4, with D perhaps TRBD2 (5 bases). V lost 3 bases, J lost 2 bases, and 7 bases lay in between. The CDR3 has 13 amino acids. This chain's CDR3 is CASSFGSQETQYF. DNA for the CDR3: TGTGCCAGCAGTTTTGGGAGTCAAGAGACCCAGTACTTC.

The CDR3 DNA follows: TGTGCCATCAGTGATAATAAAGGTCGGGGGCTCTTTGGCGAGCAGTACTTC. It translates to CAISDNKGRGLFGEQYF. The V and J genes are TRBV10-3 and TRBJ2-7; the D call may be TRBD1 or TRBD2 (6 bases each). This CDR3 is 17 amino acids long. The ends were cut back, 3 bases at V and 6 bases at J, with 24 bases in the middle. From germline, CDR1 is ENHRY and CDR2 SYGVKD.

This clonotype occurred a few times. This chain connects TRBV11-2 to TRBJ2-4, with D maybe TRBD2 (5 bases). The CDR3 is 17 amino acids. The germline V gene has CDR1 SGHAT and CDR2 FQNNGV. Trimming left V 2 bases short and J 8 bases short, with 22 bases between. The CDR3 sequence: CASSLLTGSPRKDIQYF. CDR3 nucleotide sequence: TGTGCCAGCAGCTTATTGACGGGATCCCCCCGAAAGGACATTCAGTACTTC.

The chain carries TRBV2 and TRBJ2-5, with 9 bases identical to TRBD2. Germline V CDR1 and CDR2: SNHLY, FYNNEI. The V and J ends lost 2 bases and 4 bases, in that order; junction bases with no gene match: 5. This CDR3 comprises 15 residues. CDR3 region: CASSEMASGVETQYF. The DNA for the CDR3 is TGTGCCAGCAGTGAAATGGCTAGCGGGGTAGAGACCCAGTACTTC.

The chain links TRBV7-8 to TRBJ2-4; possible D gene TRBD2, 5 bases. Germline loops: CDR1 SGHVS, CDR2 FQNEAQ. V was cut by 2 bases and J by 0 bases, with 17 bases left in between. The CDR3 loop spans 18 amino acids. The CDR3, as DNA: TGTGCCAGCAGCTTATCCCTAGCCTCCACGATAGCCAAAAACATTCAGTACTTC. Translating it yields CASSLSLASTIAKNIQYF.

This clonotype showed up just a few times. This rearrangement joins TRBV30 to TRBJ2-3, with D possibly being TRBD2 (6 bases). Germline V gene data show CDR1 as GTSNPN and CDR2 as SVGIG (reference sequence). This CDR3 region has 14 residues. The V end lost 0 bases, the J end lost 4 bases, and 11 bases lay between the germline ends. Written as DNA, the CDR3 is TGTGCCTGGAGTGTTTGGGGGGTCGCAGATACGCAGTATTTT. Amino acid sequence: CAWSVWGVADTQYF.

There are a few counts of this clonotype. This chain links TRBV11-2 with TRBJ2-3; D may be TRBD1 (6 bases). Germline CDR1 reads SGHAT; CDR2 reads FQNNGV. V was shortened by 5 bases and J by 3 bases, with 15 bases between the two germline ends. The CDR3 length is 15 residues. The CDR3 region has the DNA TGTGCCAGCAGCCGCGGGCAGGGGACGACAGATACGCAGTATTTT. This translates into CASSRGQGTTDTQYF.

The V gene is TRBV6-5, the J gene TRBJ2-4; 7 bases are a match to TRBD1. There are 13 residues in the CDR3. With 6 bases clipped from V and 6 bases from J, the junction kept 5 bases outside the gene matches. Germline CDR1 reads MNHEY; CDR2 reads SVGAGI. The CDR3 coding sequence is TGTGCCAGCAGGGAACAGGGGAGAAACATTCAGTACTTC. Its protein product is CASREQGRNIQYF.

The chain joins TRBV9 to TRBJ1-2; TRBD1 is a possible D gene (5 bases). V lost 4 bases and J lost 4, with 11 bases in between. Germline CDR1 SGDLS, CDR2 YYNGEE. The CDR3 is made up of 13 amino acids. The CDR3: CASSSRGSYGYTF. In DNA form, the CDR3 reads TGTGCCAGCAGCTCCCGGGGGAGCTATGGCTACACCTTC.

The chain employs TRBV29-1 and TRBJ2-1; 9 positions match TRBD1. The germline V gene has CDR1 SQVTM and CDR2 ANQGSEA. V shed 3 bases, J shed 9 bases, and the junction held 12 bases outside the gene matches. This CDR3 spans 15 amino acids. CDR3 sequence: CSVDQRGQGSREQFF. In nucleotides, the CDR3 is TGCAGCGTTGATCAGCGGGGACAGGGATCCCGTGAGCAGTTCTTC.

The CDR3 DNA reads TGTGCCAGCAGCCATGACAGGACGAACACCGGGGAGCTGTTTTTT. Its translation: CASSHDRTNTGELFF. The chain recombines TRBV11-2 with TRBJ2-2, with D perhaps matching TRBD1 (6 bases). The CDR3 runs 15 residues. The germline V and J ends were trimmed by 5 bases and 0 bases, with 10 bases remaining between them. Germline V gene sequence: CDR1 SGHAT, CDR2 FQNNGV.

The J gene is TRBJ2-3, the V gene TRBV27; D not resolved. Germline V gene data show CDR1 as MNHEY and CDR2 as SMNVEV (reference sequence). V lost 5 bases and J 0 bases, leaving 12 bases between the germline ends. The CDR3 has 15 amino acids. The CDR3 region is CASSSLAYSTDTQYF. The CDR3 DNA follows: TGTGCCAGCAGTAGCTTAGCATACAGCACAGATACGCAGTATTTT.

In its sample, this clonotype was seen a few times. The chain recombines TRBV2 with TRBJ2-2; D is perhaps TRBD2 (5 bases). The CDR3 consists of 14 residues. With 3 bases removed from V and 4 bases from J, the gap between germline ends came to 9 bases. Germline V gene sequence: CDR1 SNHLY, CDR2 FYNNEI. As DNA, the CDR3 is TGTGCCAGCAGTGATGGACTGCCCACCGGGGAGCTGTTTTTT. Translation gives CASSDGLPTGELFF. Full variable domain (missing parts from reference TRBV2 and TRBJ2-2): EPEVTQTPSHQVTQMGQEVILRCVPISNHLYFYWYRQILGQKVEFLVSFYNNEISEKSEIFDDQFSVERPDGSNFTLKIRSTKLEDSAMYFCASSDGLPTGELFFGEGSRLTVL.

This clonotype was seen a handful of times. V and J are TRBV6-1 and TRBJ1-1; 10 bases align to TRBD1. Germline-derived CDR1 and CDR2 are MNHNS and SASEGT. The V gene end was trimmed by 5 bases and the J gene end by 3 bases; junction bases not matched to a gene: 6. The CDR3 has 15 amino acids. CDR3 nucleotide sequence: TGTGCCAGCAGTCGGGACAGGGGATGGTACACTGAAGCTTTCTTT. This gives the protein CASSRDRGWYTEAFF.

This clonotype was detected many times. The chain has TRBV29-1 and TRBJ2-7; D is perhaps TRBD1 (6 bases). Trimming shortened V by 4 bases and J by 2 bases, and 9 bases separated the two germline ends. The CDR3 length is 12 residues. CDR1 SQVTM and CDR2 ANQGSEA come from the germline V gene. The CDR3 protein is CSVVGQTYEQYF. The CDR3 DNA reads TGCAGCGTTGTAGGACAGACCTACGAGCAGTACTTC.

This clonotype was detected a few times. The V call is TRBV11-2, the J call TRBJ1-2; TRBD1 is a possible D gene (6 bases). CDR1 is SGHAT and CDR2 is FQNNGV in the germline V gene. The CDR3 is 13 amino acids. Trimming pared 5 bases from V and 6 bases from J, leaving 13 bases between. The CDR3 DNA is TGTGCCAGCAGCCTACAGGGTACTGATGGCTACACCTTC. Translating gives CASSLQGTDGYTF.

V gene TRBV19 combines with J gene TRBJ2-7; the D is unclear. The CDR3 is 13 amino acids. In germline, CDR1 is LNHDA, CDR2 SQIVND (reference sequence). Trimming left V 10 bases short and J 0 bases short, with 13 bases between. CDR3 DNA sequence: TGTGCCACCTCGTCGACGGTCTCCTACGAGCAGTACTTC. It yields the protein CATSSTVSYEQYF.